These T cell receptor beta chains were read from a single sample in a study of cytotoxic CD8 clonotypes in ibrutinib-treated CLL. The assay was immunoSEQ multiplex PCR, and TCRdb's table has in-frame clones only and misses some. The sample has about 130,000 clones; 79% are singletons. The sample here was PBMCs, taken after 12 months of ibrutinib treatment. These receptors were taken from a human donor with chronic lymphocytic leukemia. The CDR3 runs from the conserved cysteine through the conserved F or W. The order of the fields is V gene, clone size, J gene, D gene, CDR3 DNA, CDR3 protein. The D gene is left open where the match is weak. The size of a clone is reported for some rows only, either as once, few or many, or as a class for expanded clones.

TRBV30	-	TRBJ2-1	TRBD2	TGTGCCTGCCTCGGAGGTAGCGGGAGGGCCGGGGATGAGCAGTTCTTC	CACLGGSGRAGDEQFF
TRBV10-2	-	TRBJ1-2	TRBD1	TGCGCCAGCAGTAGGCCATTTGGACAGGGCGCTAACTATGGCTACACCTTC	CASSRPFGQGANYGYTF
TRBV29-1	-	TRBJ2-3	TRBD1	TGCAGCGTTGACCCCGGCCTGGACAGGGGGAAAGATACGCAGTATTTT	CSVDPGLDRGKDTQYF
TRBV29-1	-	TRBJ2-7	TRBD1	TGCAGCGTTATTGACAGGGTCTACGAGCAGTACTTC	CSVIDRVYEQYF
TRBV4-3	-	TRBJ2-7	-	TGCGCCAGCAGCCAAAGGAACTCCTACGAGCAGTACTTC	CASSQRNSYEQYF
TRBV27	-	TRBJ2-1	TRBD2	TGTGCCAGCAGTTTAAGCGGGAGGGCCTTCGTCAATGAGCAGTTCTTC	CASSLSGRAFVNEQFF
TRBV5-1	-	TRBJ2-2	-	TGCGCCAGCAGCTTGGTGGTAGCCCCGACTACCGGGGAGCTGTTTTTT	CASSLVVAPTTGELFF
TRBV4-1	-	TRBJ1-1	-	TGCGCCAGCAGCCAACCAGGGCCTACAGCTTTCTTT	CASSQPGPTAFF
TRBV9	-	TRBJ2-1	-	TGTGCCAGCAGCGTAGGCTCTCTAGCCTTAGGCAATGAGCAGTTCTTC	CASSVGSLALGNEQFF
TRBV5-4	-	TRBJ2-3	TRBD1	TGTGCCAGCAGCTTGGCACCAGGGGGCGTCGCAGATACGCAGTATTTT	CASSLAPGGVADTQYF
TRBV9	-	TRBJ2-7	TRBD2	TGTGCCAGCAGCCCTTCGGGGGGGGCCACCTACGAGCAGTACTTC	CASSPSGGATYEQYF
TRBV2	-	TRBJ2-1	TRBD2	TGTGCCAGCAGTGTGGAGCGGGAGGGCCGGAATGAGCAGTTCTTC	CASSVEREGRNEQFF
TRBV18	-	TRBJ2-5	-	TGTGCCAGCTCACCAAGCTTGGAAGAGACCCAGTACTTC	CASSPSLEETQYF
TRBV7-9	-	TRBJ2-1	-	TGTGCCAGCAGCGTAGACACTAATGAGCAGTTCTTC	CASSVDTNEQFF
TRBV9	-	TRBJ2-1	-	TGTGCCAGCAGCGTAGAACTAGAGGGGAATGAGCAGTTCTTC	CASSVELEGNEQFF
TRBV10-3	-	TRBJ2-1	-	TGTGCCATCATGGCAGGGTCAGCTACAAGTGAGCAGTTCTTC	CAIMAGSATSEQFF
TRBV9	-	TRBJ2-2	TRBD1	TGTGCCAGCAGCGCGGGACAGGGGAGGACCGGGGAGCTGTTTTTT	CASSAGQGRTGELFF
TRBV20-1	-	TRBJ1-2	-	TGCAGTGCCCGACATCGGTCTGGCTACACCTTC	CSARHRSGYTF
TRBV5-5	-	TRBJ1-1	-	TGTGCCAGCAGCCCAGGCCTTTTACTGGACACTGAAGCTTTCTTT	CASSPGLLLDTEAFF
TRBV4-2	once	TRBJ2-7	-	TGTGCCAGCAGCCAATCCTCCCTAGACTCCTACGAGCAGTACTTC	CASSQSSLDSYEQYF
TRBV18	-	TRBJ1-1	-	TGTGCCAGCTCACCACCAGGACGGGAAGCTTTCTTT	CASSPPGREAFF
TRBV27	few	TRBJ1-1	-	TGTGCCAGCAGTGAGGGTTGGGGCCGTAATCGCGCTTTCTTT	CASSEGWGRNRAFF
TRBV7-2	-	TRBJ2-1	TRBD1	TGTGCCAGCAGCTTAGTGACAGGGAACAATGAGCAGTTCTTC	CASSLVTGNNEQFF
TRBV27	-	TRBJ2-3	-	TGTGCCAGCCGAGCCCGTTGGGGCAGGGGCACGAACAGAGGCACAGATACGCAGTATTTT	CASRARWGRGTNRGTDTQYF
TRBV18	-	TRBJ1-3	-	TGTGCCAGCTCACCACCCGGACAGTTCAGAAACACCATATATTTT	CASSPPGQFRNTIYF
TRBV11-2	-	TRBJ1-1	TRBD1	TGTGCCAGCAGCTCTGGACAGGGGGCTCCTCTCGAAGCTTTCTTT	CASSSGQGAPLEAFF
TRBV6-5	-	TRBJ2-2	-	TGTGCCATTGGGGCGGCGTTAAGCGGGGAGCTGTTTTTT	CAIGAALSGELFF
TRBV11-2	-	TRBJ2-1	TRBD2	TGTGCCAGCAGCCAACTAGCGGGAAGGGTACATGAGCAGTTCTTC	CASSQLAGRVHEQFF
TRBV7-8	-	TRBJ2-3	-	TGTGCCAGCAGCCCAGGCGCAGGTTTTAGCACAGATACGCAGTATTTT	CASSPGAGFSTDTQYF
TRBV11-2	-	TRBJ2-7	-	TGTGCCAGCAGCTTCCAGGGGGAGGGTTACGAGCAGTACTTC	CASSFQGEGYEQYF
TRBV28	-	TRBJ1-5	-	TGTGCCAGCATAACGGGACTCCTCAATCAGCCCCAGCATTTT	CASITGLLNQPQHF
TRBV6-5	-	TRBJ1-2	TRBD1	TGTGCCAGCAGTTACACGGACAGGGGGGTTGGCTACACCTTC	CASSYTDRGVGYTF
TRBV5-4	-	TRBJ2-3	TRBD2	TGTGCCAGCAGCTTGGGGGGTGGGAGGGCCGCGGATACGCAGTATTTT	CASSLGGGRAADTQYF
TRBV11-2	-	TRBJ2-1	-	TGTGCCAGCAGCCCCGGCCGGCATGAGCAGTTCTTC	CASSPGRHEQFF
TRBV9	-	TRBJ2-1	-	TGTGCCAGCAGCGTAGAAGGAGGGAGTATCGGGATTCAGTTCTTC	CASSVEGGSIGIQFF
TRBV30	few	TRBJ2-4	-	TGTGCCTGGAGTGTGAGGGGCATTCAGTACTTC	CAWSVRGIQYF
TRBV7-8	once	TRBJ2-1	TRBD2	TGTGCCAGCAGCCTCAGGACTAGTGGGTACAATGAGCAGTTCTTC	CASSLRTSGYNEQFF
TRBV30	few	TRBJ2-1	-	TGTGCCTGGAGTGTAGGACTCCCTAACCCCGGTGAGCAGTTCTTC	CAWSVGLPNPGEQFF
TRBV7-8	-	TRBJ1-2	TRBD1	TGTGCCAGCAGCCCCAGGACAGGTTTTCAAGCTAACTATGGCTACACCTTC	CASSPRTGFQANYGYTF
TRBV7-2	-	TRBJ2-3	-	TGTGCCAGCAGCAGTCGCTCCGGATCAGATACGCAGTATTTT	CASSSRSGSDTQYF
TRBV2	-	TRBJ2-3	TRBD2	TGTGCCAGTAAGCGGGAGTTAGGTACAGATACGCAGTATTTT	CASKRELGTDTQYF
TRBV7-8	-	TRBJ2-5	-	TGTGCCAGCAGCTTAGAACTAGGGGAGACCCAGTACTTC	CASSLELGETQYF
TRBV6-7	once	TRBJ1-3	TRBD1	TGTGCCAGCAGTTATAACCCACAGGGGTTTAAACCTGGAAACACCATATATTTT	CASSYNPQGFKPGNTIYF
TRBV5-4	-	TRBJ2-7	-	TGTGCCAGCAGCTTGGAGCCGGCGATTATCTACGAGCAGTACTTC	CASSLEPAIIYEQYF
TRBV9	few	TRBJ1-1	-	TGTGCCAGCAGCGTAGCTACGAAGGGGGCTGAAGCTTTCTTT	CASSVATKGAEAFF
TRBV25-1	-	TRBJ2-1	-	TGTGCCAGCAGTGAAGCCGGCGGGTTCAATGAGCAGTTCTTC	CASSEAGGFNEQFF
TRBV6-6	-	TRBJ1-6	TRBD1	TGTGCCAGCAGTTACGGGACAGGGCATTCACCCCTCCACTTT	CASSYGTGHSPLHF
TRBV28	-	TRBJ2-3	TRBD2	TGTGCCAGCAGTTCAGCGGGGACTAGCACAGATACGCAGTATTTT	CASSSAGTSTDTQYF
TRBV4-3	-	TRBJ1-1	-	TGCGCCAGCAGCCAAAAAGTTCCGGACCCAAACCGTGTCACTGAAGCTTTCTTT	CASSQKVPDPNRVTEAFF